The clone carrying this TCR beta chain has ten or more counts. Its antigen is as yet unknown. This entry belongs to a study of T cells after yellow fever vaccination. As for the study in general: For low cell numbers, libraries were made with SMART-Seq v4 Ultra Low Input. Broader study findings: Boosting was followed by the reappearance of most primary-vaccination clones (less than 98% CD4, around 86% CD8). A small share of clonotypes appeared in both CD4 and CD8 compartments.

The study made its TCR cDNA through 5'RACE template switching. That step introduced a universal primer site along with UMIs. TCRdb processed the 5' RACE reads anew with MiXCR; each CDR3 protein has one entry. This table has about 300,000 distinct CDR3 sequences, around 8.6% appearing once. V lost 0 bases and J 2 bases, leaving 24 bases between the germline ends. This CDR3 has 20 amino acids. Germline V gives CDR1 KGHSH, CDR2 LQKENI. The sample was CD4+ T cells sorted from PBMCs, taken 5 days after the yellow fever booster vaccination. The rearrangement links TRBV18 to TRBJ2-3, with D possibly TRBD1 on 6 matching bases. The origin of this receptor is a man aged 18 to 30 who received the YFV17D yellow fever vaccine. The CDR3 here is CASSPPFTRTAESPTDTQYF. The CDR3 DNA is TGTGCCAGCTCACCACCCTTTACAAGGACAGCCGAAAGTCCCACAGATACGCAGTATTTT.